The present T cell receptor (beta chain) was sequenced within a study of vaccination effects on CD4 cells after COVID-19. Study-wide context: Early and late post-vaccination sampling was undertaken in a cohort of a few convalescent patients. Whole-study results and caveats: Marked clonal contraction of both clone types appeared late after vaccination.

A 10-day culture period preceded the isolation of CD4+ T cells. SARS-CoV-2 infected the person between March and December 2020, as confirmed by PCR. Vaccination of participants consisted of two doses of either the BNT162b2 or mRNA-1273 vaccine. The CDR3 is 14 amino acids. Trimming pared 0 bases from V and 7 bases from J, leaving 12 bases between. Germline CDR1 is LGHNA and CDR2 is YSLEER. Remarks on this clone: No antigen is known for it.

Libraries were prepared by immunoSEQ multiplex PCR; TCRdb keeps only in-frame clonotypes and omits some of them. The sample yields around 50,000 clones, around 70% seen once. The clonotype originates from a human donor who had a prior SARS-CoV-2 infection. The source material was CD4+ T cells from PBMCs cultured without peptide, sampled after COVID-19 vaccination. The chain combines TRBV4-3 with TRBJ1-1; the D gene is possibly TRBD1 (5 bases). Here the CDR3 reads CASSQETTGGEAFF. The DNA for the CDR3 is TGCGCCAGCAGCCAAGAAACCACAGGAGGTGAAGCTTTCTTT.